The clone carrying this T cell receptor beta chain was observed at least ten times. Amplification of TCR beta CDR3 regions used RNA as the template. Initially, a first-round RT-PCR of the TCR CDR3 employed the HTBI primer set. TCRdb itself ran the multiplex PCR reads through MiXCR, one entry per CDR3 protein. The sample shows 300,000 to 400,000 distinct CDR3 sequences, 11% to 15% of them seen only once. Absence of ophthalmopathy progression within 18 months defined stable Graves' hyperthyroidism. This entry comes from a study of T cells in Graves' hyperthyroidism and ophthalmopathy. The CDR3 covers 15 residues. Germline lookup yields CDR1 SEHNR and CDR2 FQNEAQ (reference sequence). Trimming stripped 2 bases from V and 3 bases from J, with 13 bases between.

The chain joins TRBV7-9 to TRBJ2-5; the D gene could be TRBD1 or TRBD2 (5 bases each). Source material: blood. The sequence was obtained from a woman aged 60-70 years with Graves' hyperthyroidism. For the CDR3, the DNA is TGTGCCAGCAGCTTACCGGGGCCGCGCGAAGAGACCCAGTACTTC. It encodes CASSLPGPREETQYF.